This T cell receptor beta chain was sequenced for a study of blood T cell repertoires in COVID-19. Across the study: The United States, Italy and Spain were the sources of the acute and convalescent COVID-19 samples.

With 5 bases clipped from V and 5 bases from J, the junction kept 13 bases outside the gene matches. Germline CDR1 and CDR2: SEHNR and FQNEAQ (reference sequence). The CDR3 runs to 16 residues. Under the authors' procedure: Reference gene primer amplification gave nucleated cell count estimates. Method: immunoSEQ multiplex PCR; TCRdb's copy keeps in-frame clones and lacks some. The DNA gave D and trimming, while V, J and clone size come from that table. The repertoire holds around 300,000 clones, with nearly 90% as singletons. Everyone who took part was roughly 18 to 95 years old, and they came from fewer than 25 US areas. Cohort placement rested on clinical history that participants reported themselves.

The material sequenced was PBMCs or T cells enriched from blood (not recorded which). This receptor was identified in a woman aged 55-69 years who had recovered from COVID-19. The chain carries TRBV7-9 and TRBJ2-5; TRBD2 matches 8 bases. In DNA, the CDR3 is TGTGCCAGCAGCCCTTCGCGAGCGGGAGTGTACGAGACCCAGTACTTC. Amino acid sequence: CASSPSRAGVYETQYF.